This T cell receptor (beta chain) originates from a study of regulatory T cells in long-lasting Graves disease. As for this clonotype: This may arise from a read error, as a much more abundant clone is one base away. The CDR3 does not close with the conserved phenylalanine or tryptophan, likely indicating a read error.

Trimming at V came to 7 bases and at J to 8 bases, leaving 11 bases not matched to a gene. The CDR3 spans 14 residues. Germline-derived CDR1 and CDR2 are SNHLY and FYNNEI. Time point defined: newly diagnosed GD, antithyroid drugs for less than 3 months. The TCR library was made from RNA that had been extracted from PBMCs in TRIzol. Relying on iRepertoire HTBI primers and Arm-PCR of CDR3 regions, the team built TCR beta libraries. MiXCR, run by TCRdb on the multiplex PCR reads, gives a single entry per CDR3 protein. The data show hundreds of thousands of distinct CDR3 sequences, about a sixth seen once. These data were also reused for a study on T cells in Graves' hyperthyroidism and ophthalmopathy.

The rearrangement links TRBV2 to TRBJ2-3, with TRBD1 matching over 8 bases. The receptor's source is a man between 35 and 55 years old with Graves disease. The source was peripheral blood mononuclear cells (PBMCs), collected at new diagnosis, from a patient treated with antithyroid drugs. The CDR3 sequence is CASIPGGSFTTQYL. In nucleotides, the CDR3 is TGTGCCAGCATTCCAGGGGGCTCCTTTACTACGCAGTATCTT.